There are many counts of the clone carrying this TCR beta chain. These data belong to a study of neurological immune-mediated disorders. TCRdb fed the 5' RACE reads into MiXCR, producing one record per CDR3 protein. This sample yields 30,000 to 35,000 distinct CDR3 sequences, of which less than 5% are seen a single time; around a quarter belongs to the top ten. The CDR3 covers 17 residues. V lost 4 bases, J lost 8 bases, and 19 bases stayed unmatched. Germline V gene lookup returns CDR1 MNHNY and CDR2 SVGAGI (reference sequence). The chain carries TRBV6-6 and TRBJ1-1; 7 positions agree with TRBD1. Input material: CD4+ T cells from blood. This TCR came from a woman aged 40 to 55 in good health. As DNA, the CDR3 is TGTGCCAGCAGTTCAAACCGGGACAGCCATATACCCAAAGAAGCTTTCTTT. This codes for CASSSNRDSHIPKEAFF.